This T cell receptor beta chain appears in the sequencing data of a study of circulating and synovial CD4+ cells in juvenile arthritis. Overall study results and limits: Compared with bulk blood, circulating pathogenic-like lymphocytes shared substantially more CDR3 sequences with synovial T cells. Measured synovium overlap likely understates the true shared repertoire. Diversity here was lower than in bulk blood CD4 cells.

On this clone itself: What it binds is not known.

Measured with immunoSEQ multiplex PCR; TCRdb has only the in-frame clones, and not every one. The sample has fewer than 35,000 clones; roughly 96% are singletons. CDR1 and CDR2 (germline): SEHNR, FQNEAQ (reference sequence). The CDR3 extends over 15 amino acids. Trimming took off 3 bases at V and 5 bases at J, with 15 bases between the two ends. The clonotype originates from a human donor with juvenile idiopathic arthritis. The J gene is TRBJ2-3, the V gene TRBV7-9; D uncertain. Sequencing was done on a sample of CD4+ T cells from blood. DNA of the CDR3: TGTGCCAGCAGCTTCTCGCGGTTCGCACAAGATACGCAGTATTTT. The encoded protein is CASSFSRFAQDTQYF.